This T cell receptor (beta chain) stems from a study of human versus mouse CDR3 diversity and MHC coevolution. Study results and limitations: Approximately 1.6 million TCR beta clonotypes were estimated for humans, the largest repertoire. More than 5 MHC II alleles selected the human T cells. Mice had fewer CDR3 deletions and insertions than humans on average. Most of the three human donors had the lowest clonal inequality.

Sequencing was performed with immunoSEQ multiplex PCR; in TCRdb, only in-frame clones are kept and a portion is missing. The sample lists 80,000 or so clones; 93% were seen once. V lost 4 bases, J lost 2 bases, and 4 bases stayed unmatched. This CDR3 region has 15 residues. In regard to this clone: Antigen specificity is unknown.

This chain connects TRBV23-1 to TRBJ1-5; 8 bases are a match to TRBD1. Being an ORF, TRBV23-1 has a function that is uncertain. Sequencing was performed on naive CD4+ T cells from blood. The subset here: CD45RO-negative CD62L-positive naive CD4 T cells. The receptor comes from a person aged 25-75 years in good health. For the CDR3, the DNA is TGCGCCAGCAGTCTATTGGACAGGGGCAATCAGCCCCAGCATTTT. Amino acids: CASSLLDRGNQPQHF.